This T cell receptor (beta chain) is from a study of glioma-infiltrating T cells. V was clipped by 0 bases and J by 0 bases, with 3 bases between them. The CDR3 extends over 14 amino acids. CDR1 is MGHRA, CDR2 YSYEKL, per germline. This clonotype was detected only a few times. Its antigen remains unidentified. Study-wide points: Gliomas, especially low-grade, showed above-expected tissue-blood divergence; non-neoplastic patients showed below. CDR3 overlap between tissue and blood was very small.

TCR alpha and beta CDR3 regions were amplified from RNA using iRepertoire nested multiplex PCR. For one-step reverse transcription and amplification, about 90-400 ng of tissue mRNA or PBMC total RNA was used. TCRdb ran MiXCR on the multiplex PCR reads and lists one entry per CDR3 protein. The sample lists over 140,000 distinct CDR3 sequences; around 42% were seen once. The chain links TRBV4-1 to TRBJ2-1, with unresolved D. The sequenced sample was glioma tissue, nonneoplastic brain tissue, or PBMCs (not recorded which). This clonotype originated in a human donor with low-grade glioma or glioblastoma, undergoing nonglioma brain surgery, or in good health (not recorded which). CDR3: CASSQDVSYNEQFF. CDR3 nucleotide sequence: TGCGCCAGCAGCCAAGACGTCTCCTACAATGAGCAGTTCTTC.